This T cell receptor beta chain was sequenced during a study of OX40 agonist ivuxolimab in advanced cancers. As for the study more broadly: Ivuxolimab, which targeted the costimulatory receptor OX40 (CD134), was an agonistic, fully human IgG2 monoclonal antibody. Intravenous ivuxolimab was administered to patients every 2 weeks at six dose levels: 0.01, 0.1, 0.3, 1.5, 3 and 10 mg/kg. Of the approximately 50 dose-escalation patients, hepatocellular carcinoma was present in some 19, melanoma in approximately 15, renal cell carcinoma in 9 and head and neck cancer in 9. In the dose-escalation cohort, approximately 83% of patients were male, and the mean age was 60 years with a range of roughly 20 to 80. Prior anti-PD-1, anti-PD-L1 or anti-CTLA-4 therapy was permitted, and checkpoint inhibitors had been received by 30% to 40% of dose-escalation patients. Partial responses occurred in three dose-escalation patients: two with cutaneous melanoma and one with hepatocellular carcinoma. Peripheral TCRbeta sequencing aimed to test whether ivuxolimab altered TCR sequence diversity and caused clonal T-cell expansion. The paper covers the monotherapy dose-escalation part of the phase I ivuxolimab trial, which included N = 52 patients. The paper's findings and limits, for the study overall: Low levels of normalized T-cell clonal expansion were also shown by some nonresponding patients. After ivuxolimab, more expanded clones were found on average in CD8+ T cells than in CD4+ T cells. At doses of 0.1 to 3.0 mg/kg, clonal expansion of both CD4+ and CD8+ T cells in blood was seen between baseline and week 6. The antigen specificity of the peripheral T cells that underwent clonal expansion was not determined. In partial responders in the 0.1-3.0 mg/kg groups, normalized peripheral clonal expansion was found to be among the lowest, especially among CD8+ T cells.

Genomic DNA was isolated from the sorted cells so that the TCRbeta CDR3 region could be sequenced. The immunoSEQ Assay was used for sequencing of TCRbeta CDR3 regions. TCRdb carries this immuneACCESS record with in-frame sequences only. Its versions omit some clonotypes, under half of them owing to an unresolved V gene in the studies checked, with the rest unexplained. The sample profile shows 45,000 to 60,000 clones; roughly 89% of them were found once. Clones ranked in the top ten supply around a tenth of the sample. Points on this clone: No antigen is known for it. No clone much larger than this one lies a single base away; base qualities are absent.

CDR1 and CDR2 are read off the germline V gene as SGHTA and FQGTGA. Relative to germline, V is missing 4 bases and J is missing 6 bases, with 8 bases of the junction outside any gene match. From the cysteine up to the phenylalanine, the CDR3 has a length of 17 residues. Of all the DNA, just the CDR3 is kept, 51 bases in frame from base 1. Patients with autoimmune disease history or receiving systemic immunosuppression were excluded from the trial. Peripheral blood for TCR sequencing was collected from all dose cohorts at baseline, on cycle 4 day 1, and on cycle 7 day 1. The samples were taken from a phase I, first-in-human, multicenter, open-label dose-escalation trial of ivuxolimab. Adults with locally advanced or metastatic melanoma, renal cell carcinoma, hepatocellular carcinoma or head and neck squamous cell carcinoma were enrolled in the trial. Before TCR sequencing, CD4+ T cells and CD8+ T cells were sorted from peripheral blood as separate populations.

The V and J genes are TRBV7-3 and TRBJ2-2, and 13 junction bases match TRBD2. Source: CD4+ or CD8+ T cells sorted from blood, taken in a trial of the OX40 agonist ivuxolimab. This receptor was identified in an adult with an advanced solid tumor such as melanoma, head and neck, liver or kidney cancer. The DNA reads as follows: TGTGCCAGCAGCTCCCCGGTGACTAGCGGGGGGCCCGGGGAGCTGTTTTTT. This is translated as CASSSPVTSGGPGELFF.